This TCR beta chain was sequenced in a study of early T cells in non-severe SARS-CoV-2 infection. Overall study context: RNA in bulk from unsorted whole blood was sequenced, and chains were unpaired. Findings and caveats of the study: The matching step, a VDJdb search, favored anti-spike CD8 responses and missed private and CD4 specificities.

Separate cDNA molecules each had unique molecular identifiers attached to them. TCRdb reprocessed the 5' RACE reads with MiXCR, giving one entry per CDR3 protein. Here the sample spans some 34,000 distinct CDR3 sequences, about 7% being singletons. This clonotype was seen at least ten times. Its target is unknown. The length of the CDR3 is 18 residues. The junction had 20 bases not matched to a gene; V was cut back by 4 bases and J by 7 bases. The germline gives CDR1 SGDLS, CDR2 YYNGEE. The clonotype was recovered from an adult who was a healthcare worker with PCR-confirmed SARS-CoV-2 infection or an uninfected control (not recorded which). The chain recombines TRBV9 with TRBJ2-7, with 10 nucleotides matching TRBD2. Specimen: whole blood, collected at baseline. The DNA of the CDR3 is TGTGCCAGCAGCTTTCGGACTAGCGGCCTATTTTGGGTAAGGGAGCAGTACTTC. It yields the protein CASSFRTSGLFWVREQYF.